This T cell receptor beta chain was profiled in a study of blood T cell repertoires in COVID-19 (dated by TCRdb to about 2020). Looking at the study overall: Collaborator samples came from the United States, Italy and Spain and covered acute and convalescent phases of COVID-19. The material from the prospective study consisted of cDNA or gDNA derived from T cells, B-cell-depleted T cells, or PBMCs. Subjects who had been exposed to COVID-19, were actively infected with it, or had recovered from it provided the deeply sampled blood TCRbeta repertoires that made up the dataset. The repertoires were made available in a free public database intended to serve as a resource for research on the immune response to SARS-CoV-2. Samples were obtained from the ongoing ImmuneRACE study (first 160 participants) and from 950 to 1,500 subjects provided by 6 global collaborators. Sample metadata almost always included a de-identified subject ID, COVID-19 status, age in years and sex. Where HLA class I and class II types were available, the types were taken from metadata supplied by the sample provider, not from assay-based typing.

TCRbeta CDR3 regions were amplified from genomic DNA using the immunoSEQ Assay, a bias-controlled multiplex PCR. On the study's bioinformatics: Within the assay, amplification of reference gene primers was used to estimate how many nucleated cells each sample contained. To quantify the absolute abundance of each unique TCRbeta CDR3 rearrangement, sequence reads were collapsed and filtered. For each sample, productive Simpson clonality was calculated as the square root of Simpson's diversity index across productive rearrangements. TCRdb took over this immuneACCESS table, retaining in-frame rearrangements with V and J assigned. Such tables are incomplete; in checked studies, under half of the missing clones stem from an unresolved V gene, and the remainder is unexplained. The V and J calls and clone size are taken from that table; D and trimming were inferred from the DNA. The sample includes over 85,000 clones, with roughly 85% observed a single time. Clones ranked in the top ten supply around 4.5% of the sample.

With regard to this clone: It has no known antigen specificity. The junction differs from germline at one of its ends, possibly a read error.

The collaborating institutions used their own protocols to collect whole blood in K2EDTA tubes. For TCRbeta analysis, collaborators shipped samples in one of three forms: frozen whole blood, isolated PBMCs, or DNA extracted from either of those sample types. CDR1 is given as SSHAT and CDR2 as FNYEAQ, both from the germline V gene (reference sequence). The CDR3 measures 16 amino acids from cysteine to phenylalanine. Left in the record is the CDR3 DNA by itself, 48 bases read in frame from the first base. What the authors observed across the whole study: The quantity of clinical and demographic metadata differed by source and by participant and was supplied without curation.

The rearrangement combines TRBV7-7 with TRBJ2-1; 8 bases in the junction line up with TRBD2. Sequencing was carried out using peripheral blood. The TCR originated in a man in his 70s with acute or convalescent COVID-19. In nucleotide form, the sequence is TGTGCTAGCAGCTTAGCGCTGAGCGGGGGCAACAATGAGCAGTTCTTC. Its protein reads: CASSLALSGGNNEQFF.